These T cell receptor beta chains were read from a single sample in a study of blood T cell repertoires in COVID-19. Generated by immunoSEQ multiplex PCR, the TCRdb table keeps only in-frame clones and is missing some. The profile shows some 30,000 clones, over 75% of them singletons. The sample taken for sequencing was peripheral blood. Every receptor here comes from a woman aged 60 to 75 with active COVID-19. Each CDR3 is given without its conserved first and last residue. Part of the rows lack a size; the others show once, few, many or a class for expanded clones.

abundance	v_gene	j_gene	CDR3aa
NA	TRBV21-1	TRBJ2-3	ASSQTPGLAGETSTDTQY
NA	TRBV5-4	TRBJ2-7	ASSSSGMGYEQY
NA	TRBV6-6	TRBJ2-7	ASRTGQFSYEQY
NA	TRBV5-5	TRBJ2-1	ASRTGLAEYNEQF
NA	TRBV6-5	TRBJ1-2	ASSRTAGGYT
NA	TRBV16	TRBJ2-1	ASSLQREFNEQF
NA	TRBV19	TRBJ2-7	ASSINLGTGGYEQY
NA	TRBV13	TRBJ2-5	ASSLSQAAETQY
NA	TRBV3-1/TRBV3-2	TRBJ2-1	ASSQGLADYNEQF
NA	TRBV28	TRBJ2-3	ASSAGGASTDTQY
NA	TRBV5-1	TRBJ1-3	ASSLGPNSGNTIY
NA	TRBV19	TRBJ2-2	ATLRGGGSGTGELF
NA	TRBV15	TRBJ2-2	ATSRGQAKEELF
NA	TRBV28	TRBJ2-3	ASSLAGSTDTQY
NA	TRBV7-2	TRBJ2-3	ASSSTRTVDTQY
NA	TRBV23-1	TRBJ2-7	ASSPTVKTYEQY
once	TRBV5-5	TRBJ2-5	ASSLVGGRAWETQY
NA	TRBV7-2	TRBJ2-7	ASSLKGSEGHPYEQY
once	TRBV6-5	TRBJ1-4	ASSVRRKSEKLF
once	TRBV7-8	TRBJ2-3	ASSLVSGGANTQY
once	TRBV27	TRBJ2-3	ASSSLGGGGVGDTQY
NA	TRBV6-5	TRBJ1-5	ASIYRGRSAAQPQH
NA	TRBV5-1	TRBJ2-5	ASSSGSAETQY
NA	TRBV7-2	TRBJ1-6	ASSFGGDSPLH
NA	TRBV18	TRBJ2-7	ASSPQTVYEQY
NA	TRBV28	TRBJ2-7	ASIETGSYEQY
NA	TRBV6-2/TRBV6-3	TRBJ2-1	ASSTQGLTSYNEQF
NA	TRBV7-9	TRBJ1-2	ASSPKGQGGGYT
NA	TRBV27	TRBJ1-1	ASSRRENTEAF
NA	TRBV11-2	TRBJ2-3	ASSKPTGGRADTQY
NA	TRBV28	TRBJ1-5	ASRRDISNQPQH
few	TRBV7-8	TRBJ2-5	ASSLVGLARQETQY
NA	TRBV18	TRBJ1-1	ASSPIQGHSTEAF
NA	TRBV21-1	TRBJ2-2	ASSGGAGELF
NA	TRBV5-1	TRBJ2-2	ASSFQLADTGELF
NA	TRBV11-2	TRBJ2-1	ASSLNPSGEREQF
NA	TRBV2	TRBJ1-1	ASRTGLNTEAF
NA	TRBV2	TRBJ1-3	ASSELDRAGNTIY
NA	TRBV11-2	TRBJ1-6	ASSRLPTGGFSPLH
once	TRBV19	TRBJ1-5	ASSSTGGRQPQH
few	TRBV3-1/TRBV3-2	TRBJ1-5	ASSPDASGNQPQH
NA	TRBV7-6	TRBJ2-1	ASSLRGSGSVNYNEQF
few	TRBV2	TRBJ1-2	ASSSTGNSYGYT
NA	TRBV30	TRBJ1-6	AWGSQPGQKNLFHPLH
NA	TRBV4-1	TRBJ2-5	ASKSGGGTQY
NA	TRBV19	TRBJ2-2	ASSIEQGGTGELF
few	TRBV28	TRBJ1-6	ASSLGAVSSYNSPLH
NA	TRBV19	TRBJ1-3	ASSIFRDENTIY
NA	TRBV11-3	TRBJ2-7	ASSLSGGIHEQY
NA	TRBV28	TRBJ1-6	ASSSDLYNSPLH
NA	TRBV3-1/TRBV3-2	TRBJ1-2	ASSQGQGYYGYT
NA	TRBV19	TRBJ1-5	ASSPGVGQPQH
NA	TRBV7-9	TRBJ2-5	ASSPSGETQY